Below, 19 T cell receptor beta chains from the same sample are listed, as sequenced in a study of blood T cell repertoires in COVID-19. TCRdb keeps only in-frame clones here, not all; method: immunoSEQ multiplex PCR. The data hold 75,000 to 85,000 clones, with 80% to 90% observed a single time. The specimen was peripheral blood. The receptor set was obtained from a man in his fifties with active COVID-19.

The genes are TRBV18 and TRBJ1-1, with 7 bases fitting TRBD1. J lost 1 base, V lost 4 bases, and 0 bases had no gene match. Germline values: CDR1 KGHSH, CDR2 LQKENI. CDR3 size: 13 residues. The CDR3 DNA follows: TGTGCCAGCTCACAGGGGGCGAACACTGAAGCTTTCTTT. Translation gives CASSQGANTEAFF.

V usage is TRBV18 and J usage is TRBJ1-4; 8 bases fit TRBD1. Germline assignment: CDR1 KGHSH and CDR2 LQKENI. Trimming took 6 bases from V and 8 from J; bases not matched to a gene: 5. The CDR3 spans 13 residues. CDR3 in DNA: TGTGCCAGCTCCGGACAGGGTCGCGAAAAACTGTTTTTT. Translated: CASSGQGREKLFF.

This chain links TRBV2 with TRBJ2-1, with a tentative D call TRBD2 (6 bases). Germline values: CDR1 SNHLY, CDR2 FYNNEI. This CDR3 region has 17 residues. Between the trimmed V and J ends, which lost 2 bases and 5 bases, there was a span of 19 bases. The CDR3 loop reads CASSERGRVGGNNEQFF. The CDR3 DNA follows: TGTGCCAGCAGTGAAAGGGGACGGGTAGGAGGGAACAATGAGCAGTTCTTC. Variable domain in full (rest from reference TRBV2 and TRBJ2-1): EPEVTQTPSHQVTQMGQEVILRCVPISNHLYFYWYRQILGQKVEFLVSFYNNEISEKSEIFDDQFSVERPDGSNFTLKIRSTKLEDSAMYFCASSERGRVGGNNEQFFGPGTRLTVL.

This clone appeared once. This chain uses TRBV6-5 with TRBJ1-1, with D tentatively TRBD1 (5 bases). The CDR3 runs 13 residues. CDR1 MNHEY and CDR2 SVGAGI come from the germline V gene. The ends were cut back, 6 bases at V and 5 bases at J, with 13 bases in the middle. CDR3 coding DNA: TGTGCCAGCAGCCGGGACGGGGGGACTGAAGCTTTCTTT. Protein product: CASSRDGGTEAFF.

This rearrangement joins TRBV19 to TRBJ1-3; 9 nucleotides line up with TRBD1. J lost 4 bases, V lost 5 bases, and 9 bases had no gene match. From germline, CDR1 is LNHDA and CDR2 SQIVND (reference sequence). This CDR3 comprises 16 residues. The CDR3, as DNA: TGTGCCAGTAGTCCTTGGGGACAGGGATCGGGAAACACCATATATTTT. Protein product: CASSPWGQGSGNTIYF.

The chain carries TRBV7-2 and TRBJ2-2, with a possible D match to TRBD1 (7 bases). This CDR3 is built from 13 residues. The germline V gene encodes CDR1 SGHTA and CDR2 FQGNSA. V lost 7 bases to trimming and J lost 7 bases, with 13 bases between them. DNA for the CDR3: TGTGCCAGCACCAGGGGGGTAGGCGGGGAGCTGTTTTTT. Translation: CASTRGVGGELFF.

The chain couples TRBV6-5 to TRBJ1-1; the match to TRBD1 covers 10 bases. V trimming: 1 base; J trimming: 4 bases; junction bases outside the gene matches: 6. This CDR3 has 16 amino acids. Looked up from germline, CDR1 is MNHEY and CDR2 is SVGAGI. The CDR3 nucleotides read TGTGCCAGCAGTTACTTGCCGGGACAGGGGACCACTGAAGCTTTCTTT. Its protein is CASSYLPGQGTTEAFF.

This clone has a single count. V is TRBV7-2 and J is TRBJ1-2, with 8 bases that match TRBD1. V was pared by 5 bases and J by 7 bases, with 6 bases of the junction left unmatched. Germline CDR1 is SGHTA and CDR2 is FQGNSA. The length of the CDR3 is 13 residues. The DNA for the CDR3 is TGTGCCAGCAGCATTCAGGGGGCGGGTGGCTACACCTTC. Translating gives CASSIQGAGGYTF.

For the CDR3, the DNA is TGTGCCAGTAGTATAAAAACAGGGATGAAGTATGGCTACACCTTC. As protein: CASSIKTGMKYGYTF. V usage is TRBV19 and J usage is TRBJ1-2; weak D call: TRBD1 (6 bases). Germline V gene sequence: CDR1 LNHDA, CDR2 SQIVND (reference sequence). The CDR3 is made up of 15 amino acids. V dropped 2 bases and J dropped 5 bases, with 15 bases sitting between them.

This clone was seen a single time. The chain uses TRBV5-5 and TRBJ2-1, with D possibly being TRBD2 (5 bases). The CDR3 contains 14 residues. Germline V gives CDR1 SGHKS, CDR2 YYEKEE (reference sequence). The V end was cut by 3 bases, the J end by 8 bases, with 15 bases between. The CDR3 here is CASSSDPSSDEQFF. CDR3 DNA: TGTGCCAGCAGCTCGGATCCTAGCAGCGATGAGCAGTTCTTC.

This clone was counted a single time. This chain connects TRBV28 to TRBJ1-5; D is ambiguous. Germline CDR1 and CDR2: MDHEN and SYDVKM. Trimming left V 5 bases short and J 1 base short, with 15 bases between. The CDR3 is made up of 16 amino acids. The CDR3 nucleotides read TGTGCCAGCAGTGGGATAGGGAGACCCAGCAATCAGCCCCAGCATTTT. Translated, it gives CASSGIGRPSNQPQHF.

The V and J genes are TRBV3-1 (or the pseudogene TRBV3-2) and TRBJ1-1; D is perhaps TRBD1 (5 bases). CDR1 LGHDT and CDR2 YNNKEL come from the germline V gene (reference sequence). The CDR3 extends over 15 amino acids. The ends were cut back, 1 base at V and 7 bases at J, with 16 bases in the middle. As DNA, the CDR3 is TGTGCCAGCAGCCAAGCTATGGGCGGGGGAGATGAAGCTTTCTTT. Translation gives CASSQAMGGGDEAFF.

The gene calls are TRBV5-4 and TRBJ1-2; 9 nucleotides align to TRBD1. Germline values: CDR1 SGHNT, CDR2 YYREEE (reference sequence). The CDR3 totals 17 residues. With 0 bases clipped from V and 7 bases from J, the junction kept 13 bases outside the gene matches. CDR3 DNA: TGTGCCAGCAGCTTGGGGGGACAGGGCTCATCGGTGGTTGGCTACACCTTC. Its translation: CASSLGGQGSSVVGYTF.

The V and J genes are TRBV4-2 and TRBJ1-4, with TRBD1 as a possible D gene (6 bases). The germline V and J ends were trimmed by 3 bases and 8 bases, with 19 bases remaining between them. This CDR3 has 16 residues. CDR1 is LGHNA and CDR2 is YNFKEQ in the germline V gene. The CDR3 bases are TGTGCCAGCAGCCAGGGAACAGGGAGTTTTGAGGAAAAACTGTTTTTT. Encoded protein: CASSQGTGSFEEKLFF.

V is TRBV5-1 and J is TRBJ2-6, with a possible D match to TRBD1 (5 bases). The CDR3 sequence is 16 residues long. V was trimmed by 4 bases and J by 0 bases, leaving 11 bases between them. CDR1 is SGHRS and CDR2 is YFSETQ in the germline V gene. The CDR3 DNA follows: TGCGCCAGCAGCATGACAGTTCTCTCTGGGGCCAACGTCCTGACTTTC. Protein sequence: CASSMTVLSGANVLTF.

V usage is TRBV29-1 and J usage is TRBJ2-7; TRBD1 matches 9 bases. V trimming: 7 bases; J trimming: 5 bases; junction bases outside the gene matches: 3. The CDR3 is made up of 11 amino acids. Germline values: CDR1 SQVTM, CDR2 ANQGSEA. The CDR3 loop is CSAGQGNEQYF. The CDR3 nucleotides read TGCAGCGCCGGACAGGGGAACGAGCAGTACTTC.

This rearrangement joins TRBV7-3 to TRBJ1-1; D remains unclear. In germline, CDR1 is SGHTA, CDR2 FQGTGA. Trimming cost V 3 bases and J 0 bases, with 11 bases left between them. This CDR3 has 15 amino acids. The CDR3 region is CASSLAGTMNTEAFF. In nucleotides, the CDR3 is TGTGCCAGCAGCTTGGCAGGAACCATGAACACTGAAGCTTTCTTT.

V usage is TRBV11-2 and J usage is TRBJ2-7; 8 positions agree with TRBD2. The V segment lost 1 base and the J segment 1 base; nucleotides outside the gene matches: 3. This CDR3 spans 15 amino acids. The germline gives CDR1 SGHAT, CDR2 FQNNGV. This chain's CDR3 is CASSLGLASSYEQYF. For the CDR3, the DNA is TGTGCCAGCAGCTTAGGACTAGCGAGTTCCTACGAGCAGTACTTC.

The rearrangement uses TRBV24-1 and TRBJ2-7; perhaps TRBD2 as D (5 bases). This CDR3 has 14 residues. Germline assignment: CDR1 KGHDR and CDR2 SFDVKD. Deletions cut 4 bases from V and 2 bases from J, with 11 bases between. The CDR3 nucleotides read TGTGCCACCAGTGAGGGCCTAGCCCCCTACGAGCAGTACTTC. This encodes CATSEGLAPYEQYF.